Included here is one T cell receptor (beta chain) sequence, with context. The sample is drawn from a study of T cell responses to AZD1222 COVID-19 vaccine. TCRdb's copy holds only in-frame clones and misses some; the assay was immunoSEQ multiplex PCR. The sample shows some 170,000 clones, roughly 89% of them seen only once. From germline, CDR1 is SGHNT and CDR2 YYREEE (reference sequence). The V and J ends lost 4 bases and 4 bases respectively, with 20 bases between them. This CDR3 contains 16 residues. Sequencing used peripheral blood, obtained on day 0 of AZD1222 vaccination. This TCR was sampled from an adult in good health. The chain couples TRBV5-4 to TRBJ1-1; D call uncertain. CDR3 in amino acids: CASSPDGREDITEAFF. Here the CDR3 DNA reads TGTGCCAGCAGCCCGGATGGGAGGGAAGACATCACTGAAGCTTTCTTT.